This T cell receptor (beta chain) derives from a study of blood T cell repertoires in COVID-19. Seattle cases were enrolled at active infection and followed longitudinally. Repertoires were generated with immunoSEQ multiplex PCR, while TCRdb's copy carries only in-frame clones and drops some. There are about 62,000 clones in the sample; over 75% occur only once, and 18% lies in the top ten. J lost 7 bases, V lost 4 bases, and 1 base had no gene match. The CDR3 consists of 12 residues. Looked up from germline, CDR1 is SQVTM and CDR2 is ANQGSEA. Sequencing was carried out using peripheral blood. The chain links TRBV29-1 to TRBJ1-6; 7 nucleotides align to TRBD1. The receptor comes from a woman aged 60-75 years with COVID-19, enrolled during active disease. CDR3 bases: TGCAGCGTTGGAGGGGGCAATTCACCCCTCCACTTT. This translates into CSVGGGNSPLHF. The full variable domain, rest sourced from reference TRBV29-1 and TRBJ1-6, is SAVISQKPSRDICQRGTSLTIQCQVDSQVTMMFWYRQQPGQSLTLIATANQGSEATYESGFVIDKFPISRPNLTFSTLTVSNMSPEDSSIYLCSVGGGNSPLHFGNGTRLTVT.